These 25 T cell receptor beta chains came from one sample sequenced in a study of T cells in Graves' hyperthyroidism and ophthalmopathy. Amplification yielded TCR beta CDR3 regions, with RNA transcripts as the source. Carried out on the TCR CDR3, a first-round RT-PCR used the HTBI primer set. TCRdb passed the multiplex PCR reads through MiXCR, listing each CDR3 protein once. The data contain fewer than 600,000 distinct CDR3 sequences, approximately 15% of them singletons. The sequenced sample was blood. These receptors originate from a woman aged 18-29 years with Graves' hyperthyroidism.

Ten or more counts support this clonotype. This sequence joins TRBV6-5 and TRBJ1-1; D unresolved. The CDR3 loop spans 14 amino acids. CDR1 is MNHEY, CDR2 SVGAGI, per germline. V was shortened by 2 bases and J by 5 bases, with 12 bases between the two germline ends. CDR3 amino acids: CASSYKGRETEAFF. As DNA, the CDR3 is TGTGCCAGCAGTTACAAGGGTAGGGAGACTGAAGCTTTCTTT.

The chain links TRBV12-3 or TRBV12-4 to TRBJ1-2; 10 bases are a match to TRBD1. After removal of 7 bases from V and 4 bases from J, the junction contained 9 bases not matched to a gene. This CDR3 contains 15 residues. DNA of the CDR3: TGTGCCAGCACCCCGGGACAGGGGAGTATCTATGGCTACACCTTC. Its protein is CASTPGQGSIYGYTF.

The chain employs TRBV4-2 and TRBJ2-7, with TRBD1 identical over 10 bases. CDR1 and CDR2 (germline): LGHNA, YNFKEQ. The V and J ends lost 0 bases and 5 bases, in that order; junction bases with no gene match: 1. This CDR3 comprises 14 residues. The CDR3 is CASSQDGTGDEQYF. For the CDR3, the DNA is TGTGCCAGCAGCCAAGATGGGACAGGGGACGAGCAGTACTTC.

This clonotype was observed at least ten times. V gene TRBV6-2 or TRBV6-3 combines with J gene TRBJ2-5; D remains unclear. V lost 8 bases to trimming and J lost 0 bases, with 10 bases between them. Germline CDR1 MNHEY, CDR2 SVGEGT. This CDR3 region has 13 residues. As DNA, the CDR3 is TGTGCCAGCCTTATCAGTTACCAAGAGACCCAGTACTTC. Its protein is CASLISYQETQYF.

Turning to this clonotype: At one end the junction does not follow the germline gene, possibly because of a read error. The J gene is TRBJ2-4, the V gene TRBV9; 7 positions match TRBD1. The CDR3 is 15 amino acids. Germline CDR1 SGDLS, CDR2 YYNGEE. The CDR3 DNA follows: TGTGCCAGCAGCGTAGAGGGGGCGGGCAAAAGCATTCAGTACTTC. It yields the protein CASSVEGAGKSIQYF.

This clonotype was recorded many times. J is TRBJ1-1 and V is TRBV6-1, with a weak D call TRBD1 (6 bases). The V gene's germline CDR1 is MNHNS and CDR2 SASEGT. The germline V and J ends were trimmed by 6 bases and 5 bases, with 13 bases remaining between them. CDR3 length: 13 amino acids. This chain's CDR3 is CASSLNRETEAFF. The CDR3 DNA reads as TGTGCCAGCAGCCTTAACAGGGAAACTGAAGCTTTCTTT.

This clonotype has ten or more counts. This sequence joins TRBV11-2 and TRBJ2-7; D is perhaps TRBD2 (6 bases). Germline CDR1 and CDR2: SGHAT and FQNNGV. V lost 2 bases and J lost 2, with 13 bases in between. This CDR3 has 15 amino acids. DNA for the CDR3: TGTGCCAGCAGCTTATACCGTGGCGGGACCTACGAGCAGTACGTC. Amino acid sequence: CASSLYRGGTYEQYV.

Ten or more counts support this clonotype. This chain joins TRBV6-1 and TRBJ2-1; D call uncertain. CDR3 length: 12 residues. V was pared by 5 bases and J by 9 bases, with 11 bases between. CDR1 is MNHNS and CDR2 is SASEGT in the germline V gene. The CDR3 spells CASSLGSTEQFF. The CDR3 region has the DNA TGTGCCAGCAGTTTAGGCAGCACTGAGCAGTTCTTC.

The V and J genes are TRBV7-9 and TRBJ2-3; D is unclear. This CDR3 has 11 residues. V lost 6 bases to trimming and J lost 10 bases, with 11 bases between them. The germline CDR1 and CDR2 sequences are SEHNR and FQNEAQ (reference sequence). The CDR3 nucleotides read TGTGCCAGCAGTCCCTCTTTGGCGCAGTATTTT. This gives the protein CASSPSLAQYF.

This chain joins TRBV11-3 and TRBJ1-2; 9 bases line up with TRBD1. This CDR3 comprises 15 residues. Germline CDR1 reads SGHNT; CDR2 reads YENEEA. The V and J ends lost 5 bases and 4 bases, in that order; junction bases with no gene match: 8. The CDR3 region is CASSQRGTGFYGYTF. CDR3 nucleotides: TGTGCCAGCAGCCAGAGGGGGACAGGGTTCTATGGCTACACCTTC.

This clonotype was observed a handful of times. This chain links TRBV24-1 with TRBJ2-1; TRBD2 aligns across 7 bases. The CDR3 totals 18 residues. V was pared by 0 bases and J by 0 bases, with 7 bases of the junction left unmatched. In germline, CDR1 is KGHDR, CDR2 SFDVKD. The CDR3: CATSDLGSRGSSYNEQFF. The CDR3 nucleotides are TGTGCCACCAGTGATTTGGGGTCGCGCGGGAGCTCCTACAATGAGCAGTTCTTC.

This clonotype was seen at least ten times. This chain joins TRBV11-2 and TRBJ1-5, with D tentatively TRBD1 (5 bases). Germline V gene data show CDR1 as SGHAT and CDR2 as FQNNGV. V dropped 5 bases and J dropped 3 bases, with 14 bases sitting between them. There are 15 residues in the CDR3. DNA for the CDR3: TGTGCCAGCAGCAAAGAGGCAGGGATCAATCAGCCCCAGCATTTT. This codes for CASSKEAGINQPQHF.

At least ten counts were recorded for this clonotype. V and J are TRBV20-1 and TRBJ2-5; TRBD2 agrees at 11 bases. The CDR3 is 16 amino acids. V shed 1 base, J shed 1 base, and the junction held 5 bases outside the gene matches. CDR1 is DFQATT and CDR2 is SNEGSKA in the germline V gene (reference sequence). CDR3 amino acids: CSARAPSGRLQETQYF. CDR3 bases: TGCAGTGCTAGAGCCCCTAGCGGGAGGCTCCAAGAGACCCAGTACTTC.

This clonotype was found many times. The chain joins TRBV6-2 or TRBV6-3 to TRBJ2-5; 8 nucleotides align to TRBD1. Losses at the gene ends were 11 bases for V and 5 bases for J; bases not matched to a gene: 7. This CDR3 has 12 residues. CDR1 is MNHEY and CDR2 is SVGEGT in the germline V gene. For the CDR3, the DNA is TGTGCCGCCAGGAACAGGGGGGAGACCCAGTACTTC. This codes for CAARNRGETQYF.

This clonotype was counted many times. J is TRBJ1-5 and V is TRBV29-1; no clear D. This CDR3 is 15 amino acids long. Germline lookup yields CDR1 SQVTM and CDR2 ANQGSEA. Trimming left V 2 bases short and J 1 base short, with 12 bases between. CDR3 protein: CSVERLGESNQPQHF. CDR3 coding DNA: TGCAGCGTTGAAAGGCTCGGGGAAAGCAATCAGCCCCAGCATTTT.

J is TRBJ1-5 and V is TRBV19; D is ambiguous. This CDR3 region has 16 residues. In germline, CDR1 is LNHDA, CDR2 SQIVND (reference sequence). V was pared by 0 bases and J by 2 bases, with 11 bases between. CDR3 protein: CASSIDGQVGNQPQHF. The CDR3 DNA is TGTGCCAGTAGTATAGATGGGCAGGTCGGCAATCAGCCCCAGCATTTT.

Many counts were recorded for this clonotype. This chain joins TRBV20-1 and TRBJ2-5; the D is unclear. The V and J ends lost 0 bases and 4 bases respectively, with 6 bases between them. The CDR3 contains 12 residues. CDR1 DFQATT and CDR2 SNEGSKA come from the germline V gene (reference sequence). CDR3 bases: TGCAGTGCTAGAGACCCCGGAGAGACCCAGTACTTC. Translated: CSARDPGETQYF.

This clonotype was counted at least ten times. The chain carries TRBV11-2 and TRBJ2-1, with 7 bases lining up with TRBD2. The V gene end was trimmed by 5 bases and the J gene end by 3 bases; junction bases not matched to a gene: 7. CDR3 length: 15 residues. Germline V gene data show CDR1 as SGHAT and CDR2 as FQNNGV. CDR3 in amino acids: CASSPTSANYNEQFF. The CDR3 nucleotides read TGTGCCAGCAGCCCAACTAGCGCCAACTACAATGAGCAGTTCTTC.

This clonotype was observed many times. V usage is TRBV5-6 and J usage is TRBJ2-1, with D perhaps TRBD1 or TRBD2 (5 bases each). The V gene's germline CDR1 is SGHDT and CDR2 YYEEEE. Trimming shortened V by 4 bases and J by 3 bases, and 17 bases separated the two germline ends. The CDR3 length is 16 residues. The CDR3 bases are TGTGCCAGCAGCACCTTCAGGGACGTCTACTACAATGAGCAGTTCTTC. Translation gives CASSTFRDVYYNEQFF.

The genes are TRBV9 and TRBJ2-2; no clear D gene. Germline V lookup: CDR1 SGDLS, CDR2 YYNGEE. The length of the CDR3 is 14 residues. The V gene lost 3 bases and the J gene lost 1 base, with 7 bases spanning the gap. The CDR3 sequence: CASSALLNTGELFF. In DNA, the CDR3 is TGTGCCAGCAGCGCCCTACTGAACACCGGGGAGCTGTTTTTT. The full variable domain, its missing parts supplied by reference TRBV9 and TRBJ2-2, is DSGVTQTPKHLITATGQRVTLRCSPRSGDLSVYWYQQSLDQGLQFLIQYYNGEERAKGNILERFSAQQFPDLHSELNLSSLELGDSALYFCASSALLNTGELFFGEGSRLTVL.

This clonotype showed up just a few times. J is TRBJ2-4 and V is TRBV2; 7 bases fit TRBD1. Trimming at V came to 11 bases and at J to 0 bases, leaving 7 bases not matched to a gene. There are 14 residues in the CDR3. Germline loops: CDR1 SNHLY, CDR2 FYNNEI. This CDR3 reads CAFRQGLAKNIQYF. The CDR3 nucleotides read TGTGCCTTTCGACAGGGCCTAGCCAAAAACATTCAGTACTTC.

This clonotype appeared many times. This chain joins TRBV6-1 and TRBJ1-3, with D maybe TRBD1 (6 bases). The CDR3 sequence is 16 residues long. V shed 5 bases and J shed 0 bases, with 14 bases lying between them. Germline CDR1 reads MNHNS; CDR2 reads SASEGT. The CDR3 coding sequence is TGTGCCAGCAGTCAGACGGGACACATCTCTGGAAACACCATATATTTT. As protein: CASSQTGHISGNTIYF.

This clonotype was seen at least ten times. The rearrangement links TRBV20-1 to TRBJ1-1; weak D call: TRBD1 (6 bases). V lost 0 bases and J lost 5, with 10 bases in between. CDR3 length: 13 residues. Per germline, CDR1 DFQATT and CDR2 SNEGSKA (reference sequence). Here the CDR3 reads CSAREAGATEAFF. The CDR3 DNA reads TGCAGTGCTAGAGAGGCGGGGGCGACTGAAGCTTTCTTT.

This clonotype has a count of ten or more. The CDR3 DNA is TGTGCCACCTGGTTAGGGGTTCGGGAAGCTTTCTTT. Translating it yields CATWLGVREAFF. J is TRBJ1-1 and V is TRBV6-1; D perhaps matches TRBD1 (5 bases). This CDR3 comprises 12 residues. The V gene lost 10 bases and the J gene lost 8 bases, with 17 bases spanning the gap. Germline lookup yields CDR1 MNHNS and CDR2 SASEGT.

This clonotype was recorded many times. V usage is TRBV12-5 and J usage is TRBJ2-7; D not certain. Per the germline V gene, CDR1 is LGHNT and CDR2 is FRNRAP. The CDR3 extends over 11 amino acids. Trimming took off 1 base at V and 4 bases at J, with 2 bases between the two ends. CDR3 sequence: CASGLEYEQYV. CDR3 in DNA: TGTGCTAGTGGTTTGGAGTACGAGCAGTACGTC.